This T cell receptor (beta chain) was sequenced in a study of blood T cell repertoires in COVID-19. V lost 6 bases to trimming and J lost 6 bases, with 17 bases between them. The germline V gene has CDR1 MDHEN and CDR2 SYDVKM. The CDR3 has 14 residues. Libraries were prepared by immunoSEQ multiplex PCR; TCRdb keeps only in-frame clonotypes and omits some of them. The sample records roughly 250,000 clones, roughly four fifths being singletons. J is TRBJ1-2 and V is TRBV28; D unclear. The receptor's source is a person aged 65-85 years with COVID-19, enrolled during active disease. The sample was peripheral blood. The chain's CDR3 is CASRGPGVANGYTF. The CDR3 nucleotides read TGTGCCAGCAGAGGACCCGGAGTAGCGAATGGCTACACCTTC.